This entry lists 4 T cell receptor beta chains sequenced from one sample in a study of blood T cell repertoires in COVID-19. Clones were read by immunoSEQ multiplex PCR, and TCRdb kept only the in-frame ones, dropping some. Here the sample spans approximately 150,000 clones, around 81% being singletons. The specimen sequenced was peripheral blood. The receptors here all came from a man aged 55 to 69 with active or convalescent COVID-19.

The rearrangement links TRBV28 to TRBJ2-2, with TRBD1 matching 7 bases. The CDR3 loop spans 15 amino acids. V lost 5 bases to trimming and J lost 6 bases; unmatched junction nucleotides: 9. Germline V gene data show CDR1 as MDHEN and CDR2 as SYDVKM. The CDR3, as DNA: TGTGCCAGCAGTCTCTCCCTACAGGGGTCCGGGGAGCTGTTTTTT. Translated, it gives CASSLSLQGSGELFF.

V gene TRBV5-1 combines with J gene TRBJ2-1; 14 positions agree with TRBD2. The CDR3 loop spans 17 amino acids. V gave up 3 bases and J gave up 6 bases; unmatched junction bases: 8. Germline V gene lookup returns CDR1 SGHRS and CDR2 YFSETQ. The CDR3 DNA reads TGCGCCAGCAGCTCCCGGTTCGGGACTAGCGGGAGCAATGAGCAGTTCTTC. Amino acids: CASSSRFGTSGSNEQFF.

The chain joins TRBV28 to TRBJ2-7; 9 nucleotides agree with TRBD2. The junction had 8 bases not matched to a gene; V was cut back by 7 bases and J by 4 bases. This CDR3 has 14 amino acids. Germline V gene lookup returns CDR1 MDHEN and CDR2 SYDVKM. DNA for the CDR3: TGTGCCAGCACAAAGCGGGGGGAATCATACGAGCAGTACTTC. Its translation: CASTKRGESYEQYF.

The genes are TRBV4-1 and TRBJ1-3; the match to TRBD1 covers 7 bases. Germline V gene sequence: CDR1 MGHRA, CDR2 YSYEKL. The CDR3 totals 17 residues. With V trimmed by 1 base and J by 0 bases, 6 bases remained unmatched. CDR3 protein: CASSQVGTARSGNTIYF. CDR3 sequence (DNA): TGCGCCAGCAGCCAAGTCGGGACAGCACGCTCTGGAAACACCATATATTTT.